This TCR beta chain was recorded in a study of T-cell memory formation after mild COVID-19. The CDR3 has 15 residues. V shed 0 bases and J shed 5 bases, with 14 bases lying between them. Germline V gene lookup returns CDR1 LNHNV and CDR2 YYDKDF (reference sequence). TCRdb independently ran MiXCR on the 5' RACE reads; one entry per CDR3 protein. The repertoire consists of hundreds of thousands of distinct CDR3 sequences, with about 23% occurring once and the leading ten covering around 12%. The rearrangement links TRBV15 to TRBJ2-7, with D perhaps TRBD1 or TRBD2 (5 bases each). The sequenced sample was PBMCs or a T cell subset sorted from them (not recorded which). This receptor was identified in an adult woman who had mild COVID-19 (a few samples of this study predate the infection). Cell type and time point are not known. The CDR3 DNA sequence: TGTGCCACCAGCAGAGATCAGGGACCCCGGGACGAGCAGTACTTC. It yields the protein CATSRDQGPRDEQYF.